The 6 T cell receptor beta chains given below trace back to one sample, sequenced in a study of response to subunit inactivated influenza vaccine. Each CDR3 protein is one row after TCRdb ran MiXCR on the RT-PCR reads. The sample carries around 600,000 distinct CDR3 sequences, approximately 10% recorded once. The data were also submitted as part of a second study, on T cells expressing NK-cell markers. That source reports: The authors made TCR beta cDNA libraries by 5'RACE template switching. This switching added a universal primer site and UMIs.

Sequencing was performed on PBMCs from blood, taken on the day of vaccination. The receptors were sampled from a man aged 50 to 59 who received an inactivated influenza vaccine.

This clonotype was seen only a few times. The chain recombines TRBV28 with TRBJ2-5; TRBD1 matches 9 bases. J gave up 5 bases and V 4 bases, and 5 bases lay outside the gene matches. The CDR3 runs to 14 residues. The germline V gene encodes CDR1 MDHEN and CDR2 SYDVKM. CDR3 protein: CASSSRTGDETQYF. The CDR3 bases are TGTGCCAGCAGTTCCCGGACAGGGGATGAGACCCAGTACTTC. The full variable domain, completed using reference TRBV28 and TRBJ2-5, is DVKVTQSSRYLVKRTGEKVFLECVQDMDHENMFWYRQDPGLGLRLIYFSYDVKMKEKGDIPEGYSVSREKKERFSLILESASTNQTSMYLCASSSRTGDETQYFGPGTRLLVL.

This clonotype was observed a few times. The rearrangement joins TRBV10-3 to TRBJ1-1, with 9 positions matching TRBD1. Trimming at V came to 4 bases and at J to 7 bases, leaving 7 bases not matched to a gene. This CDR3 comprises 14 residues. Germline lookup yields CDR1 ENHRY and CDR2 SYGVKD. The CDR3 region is CAISATGGVGEAFF. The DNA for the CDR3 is TGTGCCATCAGTGCTACAGGGGGCGTTGGTGAAGCTTTCTTT.

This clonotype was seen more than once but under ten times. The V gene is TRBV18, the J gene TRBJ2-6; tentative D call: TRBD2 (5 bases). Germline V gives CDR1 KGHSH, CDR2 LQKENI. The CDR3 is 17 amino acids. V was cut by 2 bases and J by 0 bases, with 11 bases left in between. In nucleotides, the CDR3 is TGTGCCAGCTCACCAGTAGGACTGAGCTCTGGGGCCAACGTCCTGACTTTC. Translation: CASSPVGLSSGANVLTF.

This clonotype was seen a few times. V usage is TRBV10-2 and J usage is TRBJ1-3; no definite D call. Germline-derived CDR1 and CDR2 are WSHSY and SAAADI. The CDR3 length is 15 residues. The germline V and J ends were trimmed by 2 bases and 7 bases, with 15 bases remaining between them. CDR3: CASSEDGRLGNTIYF. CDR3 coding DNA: TGCGCCAGCAGTGAGGACGGGAGACTGGGGAACACCATATATTTT.

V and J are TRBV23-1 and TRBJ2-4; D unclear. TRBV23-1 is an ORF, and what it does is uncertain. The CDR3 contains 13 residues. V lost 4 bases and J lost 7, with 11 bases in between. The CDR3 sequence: CASSPRLRNIQYF. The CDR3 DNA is TGCGCCAGCAGTCCGCGATTACGGAACATTCAGTACTTC.

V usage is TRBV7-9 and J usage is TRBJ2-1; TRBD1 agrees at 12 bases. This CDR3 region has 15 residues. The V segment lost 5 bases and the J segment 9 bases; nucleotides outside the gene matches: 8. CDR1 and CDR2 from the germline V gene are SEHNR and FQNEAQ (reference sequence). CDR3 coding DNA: TGTGCCAGCAGCAAACCGGGACAGGGGGCTGGTGAGCAGTTCTTC. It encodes CASSKPGQGAGEQFF.